The 2 T cell receptor beta chains given below trace back to one sample, sequenced in a study of cytomegalovirus exposure and HLA in healthy donors. A multiplex PCR was run with 60 Vbeta primers and 13 Jbeta primers. Profiling relied on immunoSEQ multiplex PCR, and the TCRdb table lists in-frame clones only, not all of them. The table lists some 170,000 clones, under 85% of them singletons, with approximately 2.9% in the top ten. Sequencing was done on a sample of PBMCs. The receptors come from a male donor in good health and CMV-seronegative.

Concerning this clone: Other DNA sequences from this sample encode an identical CDR3 as well. V usage is TRBV6-5 and J usage is TRBJ1-5; no clear D gene. From germline, CDR1 is MNHEY and CDR2 SVGAGI. V was shortened by 6 bases and J by 0 bases, with 9 bases between the two germline ends. The length of the CDR3 is 14 residues. DNA of the CDR3: TGTGCCAGCAGCCACCGGGTTAGCAATCAGCCCCAGCATTTT. It yields the protein CASSHRVSNQPQHF.

This chain connects TRBV5-1 to TRBJ1-1; D is possibly TRBD1 (5 bases). The CDR3 consists of 14 residues. Per the germline V gene, CDR1 is SGHRS and CDR2 is YFSETQ. The V end was cut by 5 bases, the J end by 1 base, with 12 bases between. CDR3 residues: CASSQPQGNTEAFF. CDR3 DNA: TGCGCCAGCAGTCAACCTCAGGGGAACACTGAAGCTTTCTTT.